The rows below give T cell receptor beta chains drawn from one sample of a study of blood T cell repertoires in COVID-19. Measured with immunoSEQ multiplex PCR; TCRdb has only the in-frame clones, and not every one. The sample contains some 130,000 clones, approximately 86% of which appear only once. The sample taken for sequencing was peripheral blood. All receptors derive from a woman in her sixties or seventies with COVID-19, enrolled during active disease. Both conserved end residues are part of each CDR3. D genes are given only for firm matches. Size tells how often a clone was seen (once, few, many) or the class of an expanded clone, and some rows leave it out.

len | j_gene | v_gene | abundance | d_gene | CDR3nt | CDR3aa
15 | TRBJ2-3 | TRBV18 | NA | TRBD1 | TGTGCCAGCTCACCGGACAGGAGCCTCACAGATACGCAGTATTTT | CASSPDRSLTDTQYF
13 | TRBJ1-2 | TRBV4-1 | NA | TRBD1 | TGCGCCAGCAGCCTCAGGGGGCTAGATGGCTACACCTTC | CASSLRGLDGYTF
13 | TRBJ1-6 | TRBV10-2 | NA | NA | TGCGCCAGCAGTGTTGGGCCTAATTCACCCCTCCACTTT | CASSVGPNSPLHF
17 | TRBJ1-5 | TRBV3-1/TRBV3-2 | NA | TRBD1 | TGTGCCAGCAGCCAGGAACCGGGACAGGGGTTCCGTCAGCCCCAGCATTTT | CASSQEPGQGFRQPQHF
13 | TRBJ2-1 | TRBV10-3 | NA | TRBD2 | TGTGCCATCATGCTAGCGGGGGGGAATGAGCAGTTCTTC | CAIMLAGGNEQFF
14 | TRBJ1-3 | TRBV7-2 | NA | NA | TGTGCCAGCAGCTTAGCTTACTCTGGAAACACCATATATTTT | CASSLAYSGNTIYF
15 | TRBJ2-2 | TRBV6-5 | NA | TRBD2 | TGTGCCAGCAGTTACAGGAGCGGGGACACCGGGGAGCTGTTTTTT | CASSYRSGDTGELFF
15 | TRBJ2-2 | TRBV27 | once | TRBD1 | TGTGCCAGCAGCACGGGACAGGGAAAAACCGGGGAGCTGTTTTTT | CASSTGQGKTGELFF
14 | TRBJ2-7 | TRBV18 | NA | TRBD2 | TGTGCCAGCTCACCAGGGGCGGGGGGCCCCGAGCAGTACTTC | CASSPGAGGPEQYF
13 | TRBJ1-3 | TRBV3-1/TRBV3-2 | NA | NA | TGTGCCAGCAGCCAAGCAAGCGGAAACACCATATATTTT | CASSQASGNTIYF
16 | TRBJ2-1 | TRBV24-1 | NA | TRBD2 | TGTGCCACCAGTGATCCGGGACTAGCGGGTTACAATGAGCAGTTCTTC | CATSDPGLAGYNEQFF
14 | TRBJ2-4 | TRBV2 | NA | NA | TGTGCCAGCAGTCTACAGGGATCCCTAAACATTCAGTACTTC | CASSLQGSLNIQYF
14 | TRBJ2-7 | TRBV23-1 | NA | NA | TGCGCCAGCAGTCAGTCCGACAGAGCCTACGAGCAGTACTTC | CASSQSDRAYEQYF
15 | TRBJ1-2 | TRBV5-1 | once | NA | TGCGCCAGCAGCTTGGAATGGACAGAGGTTGACGGCTACACCTTC | CASSLEWTEVDGYTF
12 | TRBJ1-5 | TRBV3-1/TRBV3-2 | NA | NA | TGTGCCAGCAGCCGTGGGGCTCAGCCCCAGCATTTT | CASSRGAQPQHF
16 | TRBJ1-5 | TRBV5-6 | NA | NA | TGTGCCAGCAGCTTGGCGGCCAGGGCGGGATATCAGCCCCAGCATTTT | CASSLAARAGYQPQHF
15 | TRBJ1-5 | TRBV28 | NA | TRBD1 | TGTGCCAGCAGTTTCCCCTCAGGGGGACTTCAGCCCCAGCATTTT | CASSFPSGGLQPQHF
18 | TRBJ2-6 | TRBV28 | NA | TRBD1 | TGTGCCAGCAGTTCCAAGACAGGGTTGAGCTCTGGGGCCAACGTCCTGACTTTC | CASSSKTGLSSGANVLTF
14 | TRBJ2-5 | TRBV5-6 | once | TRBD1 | TGTGCCAGCAGCTACGGACAGGGGGTAGAGACCCAGTACTTC | CASSYGQGVETQYF
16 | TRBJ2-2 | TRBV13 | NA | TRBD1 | TGTGCCAGCAGCCTTTGGACAGGGGCGAACACCGGGGAGCTGTTTTTT | CASSLWTGANTGELFF
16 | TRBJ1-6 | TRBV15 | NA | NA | TGTGCCACCAGCCCCAGTGGGAGGACAAACGATTCACCCCTCCACTTT | CATSPSGRTNDSPLHF
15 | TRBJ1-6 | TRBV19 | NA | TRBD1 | TGTGCCAGTAGTCAAGGACAGGGGGGAAATTCACCCCTCCACTTT | CASSQGQGGNSPLHF
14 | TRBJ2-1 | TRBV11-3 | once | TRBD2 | TGTGCCAGCACCCCGGGGAGGGCTAGCGGGAAGCAGTTCTTC | CASTPGRASGKQFF
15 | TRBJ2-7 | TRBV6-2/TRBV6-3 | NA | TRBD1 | TGTGCCAGCAGTGTAGAGGGGGCGCGGTCCTACGAGCAGTACTTC | CASSVEGARSYEQYF
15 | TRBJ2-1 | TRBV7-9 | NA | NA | TGTGCCAGCAGCTTAGGATCAGGGGCGCACAATGAGCAGTTCTTC | CASSLGSGAHNEQFF
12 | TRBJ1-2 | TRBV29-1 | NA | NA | TGCAGCGTTTCCCGGGGAGGGGTCGGCTACACCTTC | CSVSRGGVGYTF
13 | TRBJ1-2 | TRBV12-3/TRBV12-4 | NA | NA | TGTGCCAGCAGTACCCTCCGAGACTATGGCTACACCTTC | CASSTLRDYGYTF
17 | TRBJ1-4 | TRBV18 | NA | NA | TGTGCCAGCTCACGGGAGGCCCCGCTTGCAACTAATGAAAAACTGTTTTTT | CASSREAPLATNEKLFF
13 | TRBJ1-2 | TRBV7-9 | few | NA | TGTGCCAGCAGCTTAGAACAGGCTCTTCGCTACACCTTC | CASSLEQALRYTF
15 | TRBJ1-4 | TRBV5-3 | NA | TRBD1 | TGTGCCAGAAGTCCCACGGGACAGCTGATCGGAAAACTGTTTTTT | CARSPTGQLIGKLFF
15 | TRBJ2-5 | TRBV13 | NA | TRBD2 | TGTGCCAGCAGCCCCAGCGGGGGGGTCGGGGAGACCCAGTACTTC | CASSPSGGVGETQYF
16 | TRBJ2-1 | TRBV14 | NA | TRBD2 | TGTGCCAGCAGCGAACTAGCGGGGGGATCCTACAATGAGCAGTTCTTC | CASSELAGGSYNEQFF
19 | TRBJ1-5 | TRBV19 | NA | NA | TGTGCCAGTAGTATGTGGCACCCCACCAACCCTCTTAGCAATCAGCCCCAGCATTTT | CASSMWHPTNPLSNQPQHF
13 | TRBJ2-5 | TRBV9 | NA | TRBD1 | TGTGCCAGCACCCAGGGGGATGGTGAGACCCAGTACTTC | CASTQGDGETQYF
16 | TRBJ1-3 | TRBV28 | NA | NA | TGTGCCAGCAGAAGGCTAGGCCAGAGCTCTGGAAACACCATATATTTT | CASRRLGQSSGNTIYF
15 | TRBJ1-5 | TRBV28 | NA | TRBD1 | TGTGCCAGCATTTCCGACAGGGGCTTCCATCAGCCCCAGCATTTT | CASISDRGFHQPQHF
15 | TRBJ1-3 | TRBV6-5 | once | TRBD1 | TGTGCCAGCAATCCGACAGGGCAAGGTGGAAACACCATATATTTT | CASNPTGQGGNTIYF